This T cell receptor (beta chain) is drawn from a study of CD8+CD57+ T cells in acquired aplastic anemia. Genomic DNA acted as the template from which TCR beta VDJ combination and CDR3 sequence profiling were carried out. TCRdb reprocessed the reads via MiXCR and lists one record per CDR3 protein. Among roughly 150,000 distinct CDR3 sequences listed, around 45% were seen once. This clonotype was observed once. Trimming cost V 3 bases and J 3 bases; bases outside gene matches: 7. This CDR3 has 14 amino acids. Germline assignment: CDR1 DFQATT and CDR2 SNEGSKA (reference sequence). The sample taken for sequencing was sorted CD4+, CD8+, or CD8+CD57+ T cells (not recorded which) from PBMCs. This chain connects TRBV20-1 to TRBJ2-7; 8 bases agree with TRBD1. The TCR comes from a human donor in good health. The CDR3 region is CSASWQGAGYEQYF. Written as DNA, the CDR3 is TGCAGTGCTAGTTGGCAGGGGGCTGGCTACGAGCAGTACTTC.